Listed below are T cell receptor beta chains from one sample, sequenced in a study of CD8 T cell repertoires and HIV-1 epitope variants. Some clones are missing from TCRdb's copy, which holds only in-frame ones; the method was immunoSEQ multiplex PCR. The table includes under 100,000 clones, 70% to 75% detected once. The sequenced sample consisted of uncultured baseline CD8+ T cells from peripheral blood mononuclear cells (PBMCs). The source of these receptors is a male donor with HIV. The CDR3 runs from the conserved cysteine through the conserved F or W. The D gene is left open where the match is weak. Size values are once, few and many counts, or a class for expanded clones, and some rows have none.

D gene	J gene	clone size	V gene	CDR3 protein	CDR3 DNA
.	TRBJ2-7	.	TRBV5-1	CASSLLPLQGSSYEQYF	TGCGCCAGCAGCCTCCTCCCCCTACAGGGAAGCTCCTACGAGCAGTACTTC
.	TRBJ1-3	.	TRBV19	CASSTGDSGNTIYF	TGTGCCAGTAGTACAGGGGACTCTGGAAACACCATATATTTT
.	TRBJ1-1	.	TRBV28	CASSLKGDTEAFF	TGTGCCAGCAGTTTAAAGGGGGACACTGAAGCTTTCTTT
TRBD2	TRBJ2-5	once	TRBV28	CASRGLAAQETQYF	TGTGCCAGCAGGGGACTAGCGGCCCAAGAGACCCAGTACTTC
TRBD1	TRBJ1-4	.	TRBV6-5	CASSYNQGGLEKLFF	TGTGCCAGCAGTTACAATCAGGGGGGACTTGAAAAACTGTTTTTT
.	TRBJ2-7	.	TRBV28	CASSASMGADHF	TGTGCCAGCAGTGCGTCCATGGGGGCGGATCACTTC
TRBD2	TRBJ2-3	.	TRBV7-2	CASSSIALGAGGWHF	TGTGCCAGCAGCTCAATAGCCTTGGGAGCGGGGGGCTGGCATTTT
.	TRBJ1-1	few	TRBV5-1	CASKGGDGIDTEAFF	TGCGCCAGCAAGGGAGGGGACGGAATTGACACTGAAGCTTTCTTT
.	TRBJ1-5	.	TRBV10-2	CASSEFSQPQHF	TGCGCCAGCAGTGAGTTTAGTCAGCCCCAGCATTTT
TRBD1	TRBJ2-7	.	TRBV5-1	CASSLGTGESYEQYF	TGCGCCAGCAGCTTGGGGACAGGGGAGTCCTACGAGCAGTACTTC
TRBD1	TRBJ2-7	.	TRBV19	CASTETGVNRGEQYF	TGTGCCAGTACCGAGACAGGGGTGAATCGAGGAGAGCAGTACTTC
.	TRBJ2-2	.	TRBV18	CASSPLGSGELFF	TGTGCCAGCTCACCGCTAGGATCGGGGGAGCTGTTTTTT
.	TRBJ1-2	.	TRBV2	CASSELGTSFYGYTF	TGTGCCAGCAGTGAACTCGGGACGTCCTTCTATGGCTACACCTTC
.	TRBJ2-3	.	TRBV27	CASSLLGGTDTQYF	TGTGCCAGCAGTTTATTAGGCGGAACAGATACGCAGTATTTT
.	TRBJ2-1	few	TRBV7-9	CASSLGDPGPPPYEQFF	TGTGCCAGCAGCTTAGGGGATCCGGGACCCCCTCCGTATGAGCAGTTCTTC
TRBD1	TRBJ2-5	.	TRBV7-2	CASSLSGGQETQYF	TGTGCCAGCAGCCTCTCAGGGGGCCAGGAGACCCAGTACTTC
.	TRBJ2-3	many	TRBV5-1	CASSLGGASDTQYF	TGCGCCAGCAGCTTGGGGGGTGCCTCAGATACGCAGTATTTT
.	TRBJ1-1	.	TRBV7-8	CASSYGESGTEAFF	TGTGCCAGCAGCTATGGGGAATCGGGCACTGAAGCTTTCTTT
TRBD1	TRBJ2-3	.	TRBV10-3	CAISESGTGGTDTQYF	TGTGCCATCAGTGAGTCGGGGACAGGGGGGACAGATACGCAGTATTTT
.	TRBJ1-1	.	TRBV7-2	CASSLGTREEAEAFF	TGTGCCAGCAGCTTAGGGACTCGCGAGGAGGCTGAAGCTTTCTTT
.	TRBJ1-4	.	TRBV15	CATSFGTGTNEKLFF	TGTGCCACCAGCTTCGGGACCGGGACAAATGAAAAACTGTTTTTT
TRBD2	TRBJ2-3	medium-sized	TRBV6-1	CASSETSGRPDTQYF	TGTGCCAGCAGTGAGACTAGCGGGAGGCCAGATACGCAGTATTTT
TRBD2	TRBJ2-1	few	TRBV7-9	CASRTTSGKGGEQFF	TGTGCCAGCAGAACGACTAGCGGGAAGGGTGGTGAGCAGTTCTTC
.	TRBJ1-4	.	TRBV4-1	CASSQVSRPGTNEKLFF	TGCGCCAGCAGCCAAGTCTCCAGACCCGGAACTAATGAAAAACTGTTTTTT
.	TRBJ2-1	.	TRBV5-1	CASSFQGRQFF	TGCGCCAGCAGCTTTCAGGGGAGGCAGTTCTTC
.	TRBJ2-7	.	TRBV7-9	CASSFTGTGAYEQYF	TGTGCCAGCAGCTTCACCGGGACGGGAGCCTACGAGCAGTACTTC
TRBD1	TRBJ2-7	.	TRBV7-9	CASSDRDSEYEQYF	TGTGCCAGCAGCGACCGGGACAGCGAATACGAGCAGTACTTC
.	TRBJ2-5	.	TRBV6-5	CASVRGETQYF	TGTGCCAGCGTCAGGGGAGAGACCCAGTACTTC
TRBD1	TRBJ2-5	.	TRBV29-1	CSGGQGRKTQYF	TGCAGCGGTGGACAGGGGAGGAAGACCCAGTACTTC
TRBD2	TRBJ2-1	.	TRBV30	CAWSVKAGGGNFQFF	TGTGCCTGGAGTGTAAAGGCGGGAGGGGGTAATTTTCAGTTCTTC
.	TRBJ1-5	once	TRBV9	CASSVGPGHQGNQPQHF	TGTGCCAGCAGCGTAGGGCCAGGGCATCAAGGCAATCAGCCCCAGCATTTT
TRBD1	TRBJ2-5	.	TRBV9	CASSERTGKGETQYF	TGTGCCAGCAGCGAAAGGACAGGGAAGGGAGAGACCCAGTACTTC
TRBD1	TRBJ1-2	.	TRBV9	CASSVAGGTEFGYTF	TGTGCCAGCAGCGTAGCCGGAGGGACAGAATTTGGCTACACCTTC
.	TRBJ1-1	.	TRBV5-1	CASSLRQGRNTEAFF	TGCGCCAGCAGCTTGCGGCAGGGAAGGAACACTGAAGCTTTCTTT
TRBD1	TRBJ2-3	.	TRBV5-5	CASSESGTGGQNTQYF	TGTGCCAGCAGCGAATCCGGGACAGGGGGACAGAATACGCAGTATTTT
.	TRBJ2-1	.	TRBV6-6	CASSYWTHNEQFF	TGTGCCAGCAGTTACTGGACCCACAATGAGCAGTTCTTC
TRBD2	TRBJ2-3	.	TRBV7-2	CASSPTPTSGVTDTQYF	TGTGCCAGCAGCCCTACGCCTACTAGCGGGGTCACAGATACGCAGTATTTT
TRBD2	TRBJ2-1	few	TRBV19	CASSIGGLAGFHNEQFF	TGTGCCAGTAGTATAGGTGGCCTAGCGGGATTTCACAATGAGCAGTTCTTC
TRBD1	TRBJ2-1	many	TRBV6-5	CASSFRDRDNEQFF	TGTGCCAGCAGTTTCCGGGACAGAGACAATGAGCAGTTCTTC
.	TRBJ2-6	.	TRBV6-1	CASSESVGANVLTF	TGTGCCAGCAGTGAATCCGTTGGGGCCAACGTCCTGACTTTC
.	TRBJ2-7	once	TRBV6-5	CASSYQDGLSYEQYF	TGTGCCAGCAGTTACCAGGACGGCCTATCCTACGAGCAGTACTTC
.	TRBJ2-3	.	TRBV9	CASSVVQGADTQYF	TGTGCCAGCAGCGTAGTGCAAGGAGCAGATACGCAGTATTTT